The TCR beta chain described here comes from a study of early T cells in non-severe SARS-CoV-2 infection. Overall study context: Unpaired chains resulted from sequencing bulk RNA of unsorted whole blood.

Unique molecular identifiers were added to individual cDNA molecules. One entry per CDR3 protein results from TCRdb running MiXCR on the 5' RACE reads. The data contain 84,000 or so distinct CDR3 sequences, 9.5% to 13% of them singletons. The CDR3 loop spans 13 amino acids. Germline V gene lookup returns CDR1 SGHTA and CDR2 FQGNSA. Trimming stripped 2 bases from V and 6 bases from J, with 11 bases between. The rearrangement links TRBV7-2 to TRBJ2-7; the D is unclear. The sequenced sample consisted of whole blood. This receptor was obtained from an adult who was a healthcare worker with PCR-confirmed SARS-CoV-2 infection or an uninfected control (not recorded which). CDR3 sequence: CASSLFIFGEQYF. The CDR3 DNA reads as TGTGCCAGCAGCTTATTTATCTTCGGCGAGCAGTACTTC. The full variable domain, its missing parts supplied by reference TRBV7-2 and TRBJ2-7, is GAGVSQSPSNKVTEKGKDVELRCDPISGHTALYWYRQSLGQGLEFLIYFQGNSAPDKSGLPSDRFSAERTGGSVSTLTIQRTQQEDSAVYLCASSLFIFGEQYFGPGTRLTVT.